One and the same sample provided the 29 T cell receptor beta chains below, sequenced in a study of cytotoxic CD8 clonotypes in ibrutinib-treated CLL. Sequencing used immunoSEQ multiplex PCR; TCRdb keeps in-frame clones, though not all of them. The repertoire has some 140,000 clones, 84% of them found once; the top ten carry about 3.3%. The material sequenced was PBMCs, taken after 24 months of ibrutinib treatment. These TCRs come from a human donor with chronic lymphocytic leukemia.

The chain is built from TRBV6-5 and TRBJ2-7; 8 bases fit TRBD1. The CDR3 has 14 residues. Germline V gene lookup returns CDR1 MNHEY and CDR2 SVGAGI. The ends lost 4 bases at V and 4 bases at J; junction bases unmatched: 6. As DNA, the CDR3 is TGTGCCAGCAGTTCGCAGGGGGCTAGGTACGAGCAGTACTTC. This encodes CASSSQGARYEQYF.

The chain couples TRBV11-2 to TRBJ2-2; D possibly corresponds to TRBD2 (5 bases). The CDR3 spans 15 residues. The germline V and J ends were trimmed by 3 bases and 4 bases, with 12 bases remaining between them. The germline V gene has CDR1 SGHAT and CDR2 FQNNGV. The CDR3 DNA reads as TGTGCCAGCAGCTTTACCGGGATCGGCACCGGGGAGCTGTTTTTT. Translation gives CASSFTGIGTGELFF.

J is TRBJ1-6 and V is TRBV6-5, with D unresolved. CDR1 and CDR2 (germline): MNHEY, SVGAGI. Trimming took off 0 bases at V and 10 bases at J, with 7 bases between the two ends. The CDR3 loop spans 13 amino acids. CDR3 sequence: CASSYSSASPLHF. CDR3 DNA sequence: TGTGCCAGCAGTTACTCGAGTGCCTCACCCCTCCACTTT.

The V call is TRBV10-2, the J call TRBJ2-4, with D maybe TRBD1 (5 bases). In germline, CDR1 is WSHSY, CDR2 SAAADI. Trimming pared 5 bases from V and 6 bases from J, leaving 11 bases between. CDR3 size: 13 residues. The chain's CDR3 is CASSPTGINIQYF. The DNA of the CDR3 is TGCGCCAGCAGTCCCACAGGAATAAACATTCAGTACTTC.

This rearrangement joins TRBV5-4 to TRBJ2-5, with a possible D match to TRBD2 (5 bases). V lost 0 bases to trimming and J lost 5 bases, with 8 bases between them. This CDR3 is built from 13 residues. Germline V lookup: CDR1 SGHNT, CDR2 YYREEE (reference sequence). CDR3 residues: CASSLASQETQYF. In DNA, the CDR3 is TGTGCCAGCAGCTTGGCTAGCCAGGAGACCCAGTACTTC.

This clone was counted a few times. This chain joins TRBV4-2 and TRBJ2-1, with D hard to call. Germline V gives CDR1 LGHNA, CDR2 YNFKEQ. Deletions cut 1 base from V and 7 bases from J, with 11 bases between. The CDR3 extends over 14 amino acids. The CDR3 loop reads CASSQGGKFNEQFF. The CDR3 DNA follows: TGTGCCAGCAGCCAAGGGGGAAAGTTTAATGAGCAGTTCTTC.

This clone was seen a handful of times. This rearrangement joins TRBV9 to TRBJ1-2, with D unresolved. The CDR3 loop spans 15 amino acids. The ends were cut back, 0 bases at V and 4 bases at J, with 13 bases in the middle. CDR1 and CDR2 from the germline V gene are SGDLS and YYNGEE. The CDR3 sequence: CASSVGATTAYGYTF. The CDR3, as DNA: TGTGCCAGCAGCGTAGGAGCTACAACGGCCTATGGCTACACCTTC.

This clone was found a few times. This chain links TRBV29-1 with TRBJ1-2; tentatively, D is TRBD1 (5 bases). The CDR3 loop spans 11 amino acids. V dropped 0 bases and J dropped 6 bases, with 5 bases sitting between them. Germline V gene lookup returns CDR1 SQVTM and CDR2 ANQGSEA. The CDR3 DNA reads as TGCAGCGTTGAAGAGGGGGATGGCTACACCTTC. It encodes CSVEEGDGYTF.

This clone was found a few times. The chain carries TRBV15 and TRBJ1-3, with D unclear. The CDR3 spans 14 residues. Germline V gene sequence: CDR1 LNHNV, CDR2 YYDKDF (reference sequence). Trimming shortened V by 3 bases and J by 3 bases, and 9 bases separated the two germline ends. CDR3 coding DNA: TGTGCCACCAGCAGCTTGAGCAGTGGAAACACCATATATTTT. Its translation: CATSSLSSGNTIYF.

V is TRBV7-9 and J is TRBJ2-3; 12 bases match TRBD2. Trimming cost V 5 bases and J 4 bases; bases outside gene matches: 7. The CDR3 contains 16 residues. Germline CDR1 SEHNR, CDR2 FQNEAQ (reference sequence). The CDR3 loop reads CASSRPSGGAADTQYF. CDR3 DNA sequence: TGTGCCAGCAGCCGCCCTAGCGGGGGGGCAGCAGATACGCAGTATTTT.

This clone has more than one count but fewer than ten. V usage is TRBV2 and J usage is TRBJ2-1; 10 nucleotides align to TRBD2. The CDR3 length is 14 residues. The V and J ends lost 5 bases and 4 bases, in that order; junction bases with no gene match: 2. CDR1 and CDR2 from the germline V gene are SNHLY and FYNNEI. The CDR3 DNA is TGTGCCAGCAGTCCACTAGCGGGGTACAATGAGCAGTTCTTC. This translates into CASSPLAGYNEQFF.

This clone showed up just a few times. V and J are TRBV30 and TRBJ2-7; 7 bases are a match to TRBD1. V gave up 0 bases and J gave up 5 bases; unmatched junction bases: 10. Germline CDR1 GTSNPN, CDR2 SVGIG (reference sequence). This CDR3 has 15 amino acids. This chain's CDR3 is CAWSVQTGVGDEQYF. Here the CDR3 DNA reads TGTGCCTGGAGTGTACAAACAGGGGTGGGGGACGAGCAGTACTTC.

CDR3 loop: CASSWGQGNYNEQFF. The CDR3 nucleotides are TGTGCCAGCAGCTGGGGACAGGGTAACTACAATGAGCAGTTCTTC. The chain links TRBV5-5 to TRBJ2-1, with 9 positions matching TRBD1. This CDR3 comprises 15 residues. Germline V lookup: CDR1 SGHKS, CDR2 YYEKEE (reference sequence). V lost 3 bases and J lost 3; bases outside the gene matches: 4. The full variable domain, rest sourced from reference TRBV5-5 and TRBJ2-1, is DAGVTQSPTHLIKTRGQQVTLRCSPISGHKSVSWYQQVLGQGPQFIFQYYEKEERGRGNFPDRFSARQFPNYSSELNVNALLLGDSALYLCASSWGQGNYNEQFFGPGTRLTVL.

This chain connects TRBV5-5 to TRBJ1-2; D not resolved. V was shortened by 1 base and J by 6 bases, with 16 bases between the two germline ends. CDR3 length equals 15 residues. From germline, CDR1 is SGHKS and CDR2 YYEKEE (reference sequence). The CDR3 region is CASSLLGWAKDGYTF. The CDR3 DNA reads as TGTGCCAGCAGCTTGTTGGGTTGGGCAAAGGATGGCTACACCTTC.

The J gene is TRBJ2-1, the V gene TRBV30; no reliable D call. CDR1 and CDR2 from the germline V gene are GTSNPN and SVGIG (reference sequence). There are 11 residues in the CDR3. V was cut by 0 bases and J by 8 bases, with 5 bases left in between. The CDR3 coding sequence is TGTGCCTGGAGTGTACTCCATGAGCAGTTCTTC. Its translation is CAWSVLHEQFF.

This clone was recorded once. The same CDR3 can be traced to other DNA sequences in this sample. The CDR3 loop is CASSPGTNEKLFF. CDR3 in DNA: TGTGCCAGCTCACCTGGGACAAATGAAAAACTGTTTTTT. The V and J genes are TRBV18 and TRBJ1-4; tentative D call: TRBD1 (6 bases). V lost 3 bases to trimming and J lost 5 bases, with 7 bases between them. Germline V gene data show CDR1 as KGHSH and CDR2 as LQKENI. The CDR3 extends over 13 amino acids.

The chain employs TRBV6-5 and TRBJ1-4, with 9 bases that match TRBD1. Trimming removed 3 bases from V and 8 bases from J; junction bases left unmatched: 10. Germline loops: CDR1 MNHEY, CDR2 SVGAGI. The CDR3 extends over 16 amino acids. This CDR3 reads CASSYSTGGLKEKLFF. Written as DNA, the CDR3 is TGTGCCAGCAGTTATTCGACAGGGGGTCTAAAGGAAAAACTGTTTTTT.

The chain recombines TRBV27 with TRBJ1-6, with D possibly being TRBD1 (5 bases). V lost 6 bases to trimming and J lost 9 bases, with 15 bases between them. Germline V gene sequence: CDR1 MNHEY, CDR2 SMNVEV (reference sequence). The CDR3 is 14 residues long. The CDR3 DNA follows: TGTGCCAGCAGCCGGGACCCTAGTGGTTCACCCCTCCACTTT. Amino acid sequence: CASSRDPSGSPLHF.

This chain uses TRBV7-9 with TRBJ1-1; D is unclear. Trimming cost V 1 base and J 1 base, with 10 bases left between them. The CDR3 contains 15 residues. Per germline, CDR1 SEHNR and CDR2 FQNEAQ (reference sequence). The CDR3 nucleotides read TGTGCCAGCAGCTTAGGGGCCGTAGGGAACACTGAAGCTTTCTTT. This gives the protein CASSLGAVGNTEAFF.

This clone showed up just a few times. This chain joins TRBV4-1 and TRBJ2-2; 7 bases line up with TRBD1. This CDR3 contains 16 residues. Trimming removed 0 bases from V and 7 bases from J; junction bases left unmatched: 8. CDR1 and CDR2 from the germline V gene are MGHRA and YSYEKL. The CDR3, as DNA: TGCGCCAGCAGCCAAGATGGACAGGTCGGTCACGGGGAGCTGTTTTTT. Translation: CASSQDGQVGHGELFF.

The CDR3 DNA sequence: TGCGCCAGCAGCCAAGGGACTAGCGCGAACTCCTACAATGAGCAGTTCTTC. Protein sequence: CASSQGTSANSYNEQFF. The rearrangement uses TRBV4-1 and TRBJ2-1, with 9 positions matching TRBD2. From germline, CDR1 is MGHRA and CDR2 YSYEKL. V trimming: 1 base; J trimming: 0 bases; junction bases outside the gene matches: 4. The CDR3 totals 17 residues.

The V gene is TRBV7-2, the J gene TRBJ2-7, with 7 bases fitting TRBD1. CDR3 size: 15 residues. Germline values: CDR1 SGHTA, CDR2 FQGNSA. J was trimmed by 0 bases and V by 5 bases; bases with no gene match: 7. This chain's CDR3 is CASSQSWDSSYEQYF. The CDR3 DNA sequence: TGTGCCAGCAGCCAATCTTGGGACAGCTCCTACGAGCAGTACTTC.

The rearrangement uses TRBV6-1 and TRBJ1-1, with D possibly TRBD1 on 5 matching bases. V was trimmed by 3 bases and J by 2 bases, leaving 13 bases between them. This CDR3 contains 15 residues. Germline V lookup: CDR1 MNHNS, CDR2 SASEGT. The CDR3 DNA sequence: TGTGCCAGCAGTGACGGTCCGGGGGTCAACACTGAAGCTTTCTTT. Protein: CASSDGPGVNTEAFF.

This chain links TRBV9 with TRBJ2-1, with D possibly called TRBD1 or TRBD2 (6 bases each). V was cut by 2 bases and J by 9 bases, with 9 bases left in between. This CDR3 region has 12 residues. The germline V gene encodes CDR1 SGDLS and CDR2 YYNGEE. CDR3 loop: CASSVRGVEQFF. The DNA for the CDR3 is TGTGCCAGCAGCGTTAGGGGGGTTGAGCAGTTCTTC.

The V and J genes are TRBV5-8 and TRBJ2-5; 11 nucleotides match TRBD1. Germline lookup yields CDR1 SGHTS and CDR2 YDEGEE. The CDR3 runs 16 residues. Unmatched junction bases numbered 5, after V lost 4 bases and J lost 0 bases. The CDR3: CASSPWTGGHQETQYF. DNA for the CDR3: TGTGCCAGCAGCCCCTGGACAGGGGGCCACCAAGAGACCCAGTACTTC.

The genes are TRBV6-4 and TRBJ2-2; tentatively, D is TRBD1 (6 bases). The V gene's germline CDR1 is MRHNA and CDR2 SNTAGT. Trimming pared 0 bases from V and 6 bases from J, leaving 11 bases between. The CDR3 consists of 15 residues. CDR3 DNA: TGTGCCAGCAGTGACTCTCACAGGGTGTCCGGGGAGCTGTTTTTT. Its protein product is CASSDSHRVSGELFF.

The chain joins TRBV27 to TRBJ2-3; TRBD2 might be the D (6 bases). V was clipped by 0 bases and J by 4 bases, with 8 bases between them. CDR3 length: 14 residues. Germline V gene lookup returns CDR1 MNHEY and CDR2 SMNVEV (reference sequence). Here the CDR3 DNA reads TGTGCCAGCAGTTTATCGTGGGACTCAGATACGCAGTATTTT. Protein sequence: CASSLSWDSDTQYF.

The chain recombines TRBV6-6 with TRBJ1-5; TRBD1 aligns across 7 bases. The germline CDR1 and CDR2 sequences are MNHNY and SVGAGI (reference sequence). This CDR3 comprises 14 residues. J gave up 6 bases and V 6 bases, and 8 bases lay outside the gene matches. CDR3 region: CASRNGQVGQPQHF. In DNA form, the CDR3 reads TGTGCCAGCAGAAACGGACAGGTGGGTCAGCCCCAGCATTTT.

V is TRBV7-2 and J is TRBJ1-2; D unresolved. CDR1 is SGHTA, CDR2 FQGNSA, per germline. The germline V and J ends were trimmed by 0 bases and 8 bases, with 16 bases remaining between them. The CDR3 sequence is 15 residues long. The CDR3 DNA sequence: TGTGCCAGCAGCTTAGCGTCTAATCCTCCTCCGGGCTACACCTTC. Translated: CASSLASNPPPGYTF.